Reported below is one T cell receptor beta chain. V lost 5 bases and J lost 3, with 19 bases in between. The V gene's germline CDR1 is MNHEY and CDR2 SMNVEV (reference sequence). CDR3 size: 16 residues. Only in-frame clones appear in the TCRdb table, and some are missing; sequencing was by immunoSEQ multiplex PCR. The table lists about 130,000 clones, more than 70% of them singletons. The sample belongs to a study of control samples from healthy donors and cancer patients. The chain recombines TRBV27 with TRBJ1-1; no clear D. The clonotype comes from a man aged 45-65 years in good health. Sequencing was performed on blood. CDR3 sequence reads: CASSPISWDVDTEAFF. The CDR3 coding sequence is TGTGCCAGCAGTCCAATCTCATGGGATGTGGACACTGAAGCTTTCTTT.